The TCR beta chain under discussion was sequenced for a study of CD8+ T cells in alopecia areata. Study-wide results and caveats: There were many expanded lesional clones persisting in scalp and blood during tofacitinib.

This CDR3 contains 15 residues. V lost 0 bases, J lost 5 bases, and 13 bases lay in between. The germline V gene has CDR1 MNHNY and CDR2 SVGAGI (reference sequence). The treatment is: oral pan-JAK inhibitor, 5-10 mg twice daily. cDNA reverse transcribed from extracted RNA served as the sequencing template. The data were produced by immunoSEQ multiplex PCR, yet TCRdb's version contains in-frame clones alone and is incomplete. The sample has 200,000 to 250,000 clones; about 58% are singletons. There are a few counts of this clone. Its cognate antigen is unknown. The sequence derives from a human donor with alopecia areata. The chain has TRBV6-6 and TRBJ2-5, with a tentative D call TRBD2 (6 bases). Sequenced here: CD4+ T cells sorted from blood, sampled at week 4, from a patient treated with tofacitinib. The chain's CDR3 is CASSYSRGTGETQYF. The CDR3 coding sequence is TGTGCCAGCAGTTACTCTCGGGGGACTGGGGAGACCCAGTACTTC.